The 28 T cell receptor beta chains given below trace back to one sample, sequenced in a study of control samples from healthy donors and cancer patients. Profiling relied on immunoSEQ multiplex PCR, and the TCRdb table lists in-frame clones only, not all of them. This table holds under 200,000 clones, around 96% found once. Sequences were obtained from blood. The receptors were gathered from a woman in her thirties or forties in good health.

A single count supports this clone. This chain links TRBV9 with TRBJ2-2; no clear D gene. V lost 0 bases, J lost 2 bases, and 8 bases lay in between. The germline gives CDR1 SGDLS, CDR2 YYNGEE. The CDR3 spans 15 residues. The CDR3 is CASSVDLGNTGELFF. DNA of the CDR3: TGTGCCAGCAGCGTAGATCTAGGTAACACCGGGGAGCTGTTTTTT. Variable domain in full (rest from reference TRBV9 and TRBJ2-2): DSGVTQTPKHLITATGQRVTLRCSPRSGDLSVYWYQQSLDQGLQFLIQYYNGEERAKGNILERFSAQQFPDLHSELNLSSLELGDSALYFCASSVDLGNTGELFFGEGSRLTVL.

The chain carries TRBV20-1 and TRBJ1-1; D gene uncertain. CDR1 is DFQATT, CDR2 SNEGSKA, per germline (reference sequence). The CDR3 runs to 11 residues. The V end lost 0 bases, the J end lost 7 bases, and 6 bases lay between the germline ends. This chain's CDR3 is CSARDRLEAFF. The CDR3 DNA is TGCAGTGCTAGAGATCGCCTTGAAGCTTTCTTT.

With respect to this clone: Relative to the germline gene, one junction end is altered; a read error may explain this. J is TRBJ2-1 and V is TRBV29-1; 9 nucleotides agree with TRBD1. The length of the CDR3 is 12 residues. The germline V gene has CDR1 SQVTM and CDR2 ANQGSEA. This CDR3 is CSFDRGLNEQFF. Written as DNA, the CDR3 is TGCAGCTTTGACAGGGGGTTGAATGAGCAGTTCTTC.

This sequence joins TRBV5-1 and TRBJ1-4, with a possible D match to TRBD1 (5 bases). The CDR3 length is 14 residues. Per germline, CDR1 SGHRS and CDR2 YFSETQ. Deletions cut 0 bases from V and 7 bases from J, with 10 bases between. The CDR3 region is CASSLGGTAEKLFF. The CDR3 nucleotides are TGCGCCAGCAGCTTGGGGGGGACGGCTGAAAAACTGTTTTTT.

The CDR3 loop reads CASSQGTGFGSGANVLTF. In nucleotides, the CDR3 is TGCGCCAGCAGCCAAGGGACAGGGTTCGGGTCTGGGGCCAACGTCCTGACTTTC. The chain employs TRBV4-1 and TRBJ2-6, with 8 nucleotides matching TRBD1. This CDR3 is built from 18 residues. From germline, CDR1 is MGHRA and CDR2 YSYEKL. Trimming took 1 base from V and 1 from J; bases not matched to a gene: 6.

The chain carries TRBV5-6 and TRBJ1-2, with a weak D call TRBD1 (6 bases). The CDR3 contains 17 residues. Germline lookup yields CDR1 SGHDT and CDR2 YYEEEE. V lost 0 bases and J lost 8, with 23 bases in between. The CDR3 region has the DNA TGTGCCAGCAGCTTGGCTTCATCTCGGTACAGGGAGGGAGGCTACACCTTC. Its protein is CASSLASSRYREGGYTF.

V is TRBV6-6 and J is TRBJ1-1; D gene uncertain. The CDR3 is made up of 15 amino acids. V was cut by 0 bases and J by 0 bases, with 8 bases left in between. In germline, CDR1 is MNHNY, CDR2 SVGAGI (reference sequence). Here the CDR3 reads CASSYSTNMNTEAFF. CDR3 nucleotide sequence: TGTGCCAGCAGTTACTCTACCAACATGAACACTGAAGCTTTCTTT.

The V call is TRBV3-1 (or the pseudogene TRBV3-2), the J call TRBJ1-4; D remains unclear. Germline V gene data show CDR1 as LGHDT and CDR2 as YNNKEL (reference sequence). This CDR3 is built from 14 residues. V was pared by 3 bases and J by 6 bases, with 11 bases between. The CDR3 region has the DNA TGTGCCAGCAGCCAGGGCCCATGGGATGAAAAACTGTTTTTT. Amino acids: CASSQGPWDEKLFF.

In nucleotides, the CDR3 is TGCGCCAGCAGCCAGGTCCAGGTGGGAACTGAAGCTTTCTTT. This translates into CASSQVQVGTEAFF. The gene calls are TRBV4-3 and TRBJ1-1; D is unclear. V gave up 3 bases and J gave up 5 bases, with 13 bases separating them. The CDR3 contains 14 residues. Germline loops: CDR1 LGHNA, CDR2 YSLEER.

J is TRBJ2-5 and V is TRBV9, with TRBD1 matching over 7 bases. Per the germline V gene, CDR1 is SGDLS and CDR2 is YYNGEE. This CDR3 spans 14 amino acids. J was trimmed by 1 base and V by 1 base; bases with no gene match: 1. CDR3 DNA: TGTGCCAGCAGCGTACAGGGGGTCCAAGAGACCCAGTACTTC. Its translation: CASSVQGVQETQYF.

The chain has TRBV14 and TRBJ2-7; perhaps TRBD2 as D (6 bases). Trimming pared 4 bases from V and 4 bases from J, leaving 17 bases between. This CDR3 contains 15 residues. CDR1 SGHDN and CDR2 FVKESK come from the germline V gene. CDR3 in amino acids: CASSPPYGGRYEQYF. As DNA, the CDR3 is TGTGCCAGCAGCCCTCCGTACGGAGGGAGGTACGAGCAGTACTTC.

The V call is TRBV9, the J call TRBJ1-3; tentatively, D is TRBD1 (6 bases). CDR3 size: 17 residues. V was pared by 0 bases and J by 0 bases, with 13 bases between. Germline V gene data show CDR1 as SGDLS and CDR2 as YYNGEE. The CDR3 coding sequence is TGTGCCAGCAGCGTAGAGGGGGAAAGCAACTCTGGAAACACCATATATTTT. Translation: CASSVEGESNSGNTIYF.

The chain links TRBV2 to TRBJ1-2, with a weak D call TRBD1 (5 bases). Germline values: CDR1 SNHLY, CDR2 FYNNEI. V was shortened by 4 bases and J by 8 bases, with 11 bases between the two germline ends. There are 12 residues in the CDR3. CDR3 bases: TGTGCCAGCAGTGGGGGGGTACAGGGCTACACCTTC. Its translation: CASSGGVQGYTF.

Here the CDR3 reads CASRPGQGTTYGYTF. The CDR3 region has the DNA TGTGCCAGCAGACCGGGACAGGGGACCACATATGGCTACACCTTC. The gene calls are TRBV5-6 and TRBJ1-2, with TRBD1 identical over 10 bases. The CDR3 length is 15 residues. The germline gives CDR1 SGHDT, CDR2 YYEEEE. V trimming: 5 bases; J trimming: 5 bases; junction bases outside the gene matches: 9.

The V and J genes are TRBV29-1 and TRBJ1-5; D not resolved. The V gene's germline CDR1 is SQVTM and CDR2 ANQGSEA. The CDR3 extends over 13 amino acids. Trimming took 4 bases from V and 1 from J, leaving 8 bases between them. For the CDR3, the DNA is TGCAGCGTTGTAACGGAGAGCAATCAGCCCCAGCATTTT. Its translation is CSVVTESNQPQHF.

The chain joins TRBV7-9 to TRBJ1-5; weak D call: TRBD1 (5 bases). Germline values: CDR1 SEHNR, CDR2 FQNEAQ (reference sequence). This CDR3 has 15 residues. Trimming stripped 1 base from V and 6 bases from J, with 13 bases between. In nucleotides, the CDR3 is TGTGCCAGCAGCTTAGGGGTCGCAGGGCCTCAGCCCCAGCATTTT. This sequence encodes CASSLGVAGPQPQHF.

The V call is TRBV18, the J call TRBJ2-7; D remains unclear. Trimming removed 5 bases from V and 3 bases from J, with 11 bases in between. Germline loops: CDR1 KGHSH, CDR2 LQKENI. CDR3 length: 13 residues. The CDR3, as DNA: TGTGCCAGCTCAGGAGTCCGGAGCTACGAGCAGTACTTC. Protein product: CASSGVRSYEQYF.

The rearrangement links TRBV7-2 to TRBJ2-2; 7 nucleotides match TRBD2. Trimming took 3 bases from V and 6 from J; bases not matched to a gene: 1. Per germline, CDR1 SGHTA and CDR2 FQGNSA. This CDR3 has 13 residues. The CDR3 reads CASSFREAGELFF. The CDR3 DNA reads TGTGCCAGCAGCTTCCGGGAGGCCGGGGAGCTGTTTTTT.

The rearrangement joins TRBV7-9 to TRBJ1-6, with a tentative D call TRBD1 (6 bases). V shed 2 bases and J shed 14 bases, with 19 bases lying between them. The germline V gene encodes CDR1 SEHNR and CDR2 FQNEAQ (reference sequence). The CDR3 runs 15 residues. The CDR3 nucleotides are TGTGCCAGCAGCTTACTGGGGACACCTTTCAGGGCCCTCCACTTT. This codes for CASSLLGTPFRALHF.

This clone was counted once. V is TRBV15 and J is TRBJ1-3; D is undetermined. The CDR3 is made up of 11 amino acids. Germline V gene lookup returns CDR1 LNHNV and CDR2 YYDKDF (reference sequence). With 8 bases removed from V and 0 bases from J, the gap between germline ends came to 2 bases. The CDR3 nucleotides read TGTGCCACCTCCTCTGGAAACACCATATATTTT. This gives the protein CATSSGNTIYF.

V is TRBV7-3 and J is TRBJ1-6; D not resolved. V lost 3 bases to trimming and J lost 7 bases, with 4 bases between them. Looked up from germline, CDR1 is SGHTA and CDR2 is FQGTGA. The CDR3 length is 12 residues. The CDR3 protein is CASSLENSPLHF. The DNA of the CDR3 is TGTGCCAGCAGCTTGGAGAATTCACCCCTCCACTTT.

The chain links TRBV30 to TRBJ1-5; D may be TRBD1 (5 bases). V lost 0 bases to trimming and J lost 2 bases, with 17 bases between them. This CDR3 contains 17 residues. Germline CDR1 is GTSNPN and CDR2 is SVGIG (reference sequence). CDR3 sequence reads: CAWSVRGQAIGNQPQHF. The CDR3 coding sequence is TGTGCCTGGAGTGTGAGGGGTCAGGCAATCGGCAATCAGCCCCAGCATTTT.

The chain joins TRBV6-1 to TRBJ1-6; maybe TRBD1 (5 bases). Per germline, CDR1 MNHNS and CDR2 SASEGT. V lost 1 base, J lost 13 bases, and 17 bases lay in between. There are 15 residues in the CDR3. CDR3 region: CASSEGGQGIWPLHF. CDR3 bases: TGTGCCAGCAGTGAAGGGGGTCAGGGTATATGGCCCCTCCACTTT.

The chain employs TRBV10-1 and TRBJ2-1, with unresolved D. There are 15 residues in the CDR3. The germline gives CDR1 WNHNN, CDR2 SYGVQD (reference sequence). Deletions cut 3 bases from V and 3 bases from J, with 12 bases between. In nucleotides, the CDR3 is TGCGCCAGCAGTGACGGGTCGGGCCGCTACAATGAGCAGTTCTTC. Encoded protein: CASSDGSGRYNEQFF.

The rearrangement links TRBV27 to TRBJ1-6; D not resolved. Trimming pared 7 bases from V and 10 bases from J, leaving 17 bases between. Germline V gene data show CDR1 as MNHEY and CDR2 as SMNVEV (reference sequence). The CDR3 has 14 residues. The CDR3 nucleotides read TGTGCCAGCAATTTCTCCAGAGCCGGGTCACCCCTCCACTTT. Its protein is CASNFSRAGSPLHF.

The chain links TRBV5-6 to TRBJ2-2; D assignment may be TRBD1 or TRBD2 (6 bases each). Trimming stripped 0 bases from V and 2 bases from J, with 8 bases between. The CDR3 runs 15 residues. The germline V gene encodes CDR1 SGHDT and CDR2 YYEEEE. As DNA, the CDR3 is TGTGCCAGCAGCTTGGGCGGGACAAACACCGGGGAGCTGTTTTTT. Protein product: CASSLGGTNTGELFF. The full variable domain, rest sourced from reference TRBV5-6 and TRBJ2-2, is DAGVTQSPTHLIKTRGQQVTLRCSPKSGHDTVSWYQQALGQGPQFIFQYYEEEERQRGNFPDRFSGHQFPNYSSELNVNALLLGDSALYLCASSLGGTNTGELFFGEGSRLTVL.

The rearrangement joins TRBV7-8 to TRBJ2-2; D is tentatively TRBD1 or TRBD2 (5 bases each). The germline V and J ends were trimmed by 0 bases and 2 bases, with 25 bases remaining between them. The CDR3 loop spans 21 amino acids. Germline loops: CDR1 SGHVS, CDR2 FQNEAQ. CDR3 sequence reads: CASSLAPVWGRGGSNTGELFF. The CDR3 DNA reads as TGTGCCAGCAGCTTAGCGCCGGTGTGGGGCCGGGGCGGTTCTAACACCGGGGAGCTGTTTTTT.

The chain is built from TRBV5-8 and TRBJ1-4, with D unresolved. Germline CDR1 reads SGHTS; CDR2 reads YDEGEE. This CDR3 has 14 residues. Trimming cost V 1 base and J 8 bases, with 12 bases left between them. CDR3 coding DNA: TGTGCCAGCAGCTTGCACGGTCTTGGAGAAAAACTGTTTTTT. This codes for CASSLHGLGEKLFF.